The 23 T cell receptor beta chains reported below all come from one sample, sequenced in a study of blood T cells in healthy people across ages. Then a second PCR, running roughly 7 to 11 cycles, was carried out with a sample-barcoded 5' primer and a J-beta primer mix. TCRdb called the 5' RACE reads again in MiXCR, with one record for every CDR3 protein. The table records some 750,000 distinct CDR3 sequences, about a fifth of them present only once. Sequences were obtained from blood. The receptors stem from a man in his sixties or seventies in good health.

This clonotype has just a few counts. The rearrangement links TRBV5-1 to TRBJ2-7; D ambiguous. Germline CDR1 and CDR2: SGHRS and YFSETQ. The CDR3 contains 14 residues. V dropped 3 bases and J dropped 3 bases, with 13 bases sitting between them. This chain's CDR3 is CASSSELNNYEQYF. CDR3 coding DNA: TGCGCCAGCAGCTCGGAGCTAAATAACTACGAGCAGTACTTC.

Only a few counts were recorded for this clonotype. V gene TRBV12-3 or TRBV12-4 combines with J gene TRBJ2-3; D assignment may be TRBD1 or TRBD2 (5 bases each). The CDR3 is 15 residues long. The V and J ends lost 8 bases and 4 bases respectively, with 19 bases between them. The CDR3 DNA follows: TGTGCCAGCGCAACCGAGGGGCTGGTAGCAGATACGCAGTATTTT. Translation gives CASATEGLVADTQYF.

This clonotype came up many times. CDR3 sequence reads: CSVGGQGRYNEQFF. In DNA, the CDR3 is TGCAGCGTTGGCGGACAGGGCAGATACAATGAGCAGTTCTTC. The chain has TRBV29-1 and TRBJ2-1; TRBD1 matches 8 bases. After removal of 4 bases from V and 4 bases from J, the junction contained 6 bases not matched to a gene. Germline CDR1 reads SQVTM; CDR2 reads ANQGSEA. The CDR3 is 14 residues long.

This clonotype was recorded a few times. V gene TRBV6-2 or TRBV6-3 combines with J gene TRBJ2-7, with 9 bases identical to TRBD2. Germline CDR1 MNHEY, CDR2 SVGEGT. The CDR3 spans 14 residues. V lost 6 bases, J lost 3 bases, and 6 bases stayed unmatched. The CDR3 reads CASRGTSNYYEQYV. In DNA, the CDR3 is TGTGCCAGCAGAGGGACTAGCAATTACTACGAGCAGTACGTC.

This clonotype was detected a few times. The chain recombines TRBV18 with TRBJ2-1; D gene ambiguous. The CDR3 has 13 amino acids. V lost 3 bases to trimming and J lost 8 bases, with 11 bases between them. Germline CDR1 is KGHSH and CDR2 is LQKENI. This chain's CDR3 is CASSPQEGYEQFF. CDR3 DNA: TGTGCCAGCTCACCGCAGGAAGGGTATGAGCAGTTCTTC.

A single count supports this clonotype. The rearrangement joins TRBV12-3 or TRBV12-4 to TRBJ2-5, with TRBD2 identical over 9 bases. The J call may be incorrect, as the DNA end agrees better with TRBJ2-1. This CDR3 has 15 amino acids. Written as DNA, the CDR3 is TGTGCCAGCAGTTTAGGCGGGGGGGCTCTAGGGGAGCAGTTCTTC. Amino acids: CASSLGGGALGEQFF.

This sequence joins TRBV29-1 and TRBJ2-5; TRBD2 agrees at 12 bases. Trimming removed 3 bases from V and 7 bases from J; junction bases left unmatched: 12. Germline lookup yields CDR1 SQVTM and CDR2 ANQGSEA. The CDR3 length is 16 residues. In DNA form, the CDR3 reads TGCAGCGTTGATGGGGGACTAGCGGGTTTTGAAGGGACCCAGTACTTC. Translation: CSVDGGLAGFEGTQYF.

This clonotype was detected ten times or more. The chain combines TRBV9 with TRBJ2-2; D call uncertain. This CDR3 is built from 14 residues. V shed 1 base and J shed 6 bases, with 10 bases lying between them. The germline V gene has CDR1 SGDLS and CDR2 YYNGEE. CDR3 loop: CASSVSRSPGELFF. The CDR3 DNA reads TGTGCCAGCAGCGTATCCAGGTCTCCCGGGGAGCTGTTTTTT.

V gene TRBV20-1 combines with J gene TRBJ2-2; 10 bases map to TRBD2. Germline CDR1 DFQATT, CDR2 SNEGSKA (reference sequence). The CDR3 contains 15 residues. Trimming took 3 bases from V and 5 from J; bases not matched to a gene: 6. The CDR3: CSARPGLATTGELFF. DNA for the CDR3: TGCAGTGCTAGGCCGGGACTAGCGACGACCGGGGAGCTGTTTTTT.

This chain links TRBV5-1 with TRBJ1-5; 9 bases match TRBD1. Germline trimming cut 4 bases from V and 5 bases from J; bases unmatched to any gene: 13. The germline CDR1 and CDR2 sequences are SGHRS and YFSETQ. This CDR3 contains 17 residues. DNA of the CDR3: TGCGCCAGCAGCCCTGGGACAGGGTCATTAATAGATCAGCCCCAGCATTTT. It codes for CASSPGTGSLIDQPQHF.

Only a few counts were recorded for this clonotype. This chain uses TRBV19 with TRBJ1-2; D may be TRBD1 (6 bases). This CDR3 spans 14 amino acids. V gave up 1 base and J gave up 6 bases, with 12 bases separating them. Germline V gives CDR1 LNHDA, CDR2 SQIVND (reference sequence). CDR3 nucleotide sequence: TGTGCCAGTAGTATAGGAGGGACACGCGATGGCTACACCTTC. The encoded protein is CASSIGGTRDGYTF.

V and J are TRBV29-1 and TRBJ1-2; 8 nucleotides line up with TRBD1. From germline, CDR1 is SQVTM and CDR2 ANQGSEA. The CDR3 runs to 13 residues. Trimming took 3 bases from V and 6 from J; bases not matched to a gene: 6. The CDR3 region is CSVENQGAHGYTF. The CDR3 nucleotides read TGCAGCGTTGAGAACCAGGGGGCACATGGCTACACCTTC. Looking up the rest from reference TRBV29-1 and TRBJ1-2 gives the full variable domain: SAVISQKPSRDICQRGTSLTIQCQVDSQVTMMFWYRQQPGQSLTLIATANQGSEATYESGFVIDKFPISRPNLTFSTLTVSNMSPEDSSIYLCSVENQGAHGYTFGSGTRLTVV.

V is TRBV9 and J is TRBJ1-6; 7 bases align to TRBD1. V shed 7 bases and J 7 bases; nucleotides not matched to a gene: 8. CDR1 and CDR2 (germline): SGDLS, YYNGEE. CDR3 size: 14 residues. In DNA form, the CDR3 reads TGTGCCAGCGGCAGGGGGAATAGCAATTCACCCCTCCACTTT. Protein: CASGRGNSNSPLHF.

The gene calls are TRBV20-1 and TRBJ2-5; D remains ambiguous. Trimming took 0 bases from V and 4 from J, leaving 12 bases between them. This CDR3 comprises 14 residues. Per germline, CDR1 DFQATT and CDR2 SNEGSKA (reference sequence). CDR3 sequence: CSARELGTGETQYF. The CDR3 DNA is TGCAGTGCTAGAGAGCTCGGAACGGGAGAGACCCAGTACTTC.

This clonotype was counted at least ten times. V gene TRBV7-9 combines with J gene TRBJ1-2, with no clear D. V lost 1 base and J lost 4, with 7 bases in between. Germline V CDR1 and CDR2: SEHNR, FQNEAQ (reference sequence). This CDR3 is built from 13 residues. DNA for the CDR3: TGTGCCAGCAGCTTAGAGGCCCTCTATGGCTACACCTTC. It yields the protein CASSLEALYGYTF.

The DNA for the CDR3 is TGTGCCAGCAGTCCGAGACCTGCTAACTATGGCTACACCTTC. It encodes CASSPRPANYGYTF. This rearrangement joins TRBV12-3 or TRBV12-4 to TRBJ1-2; D gene ambiguous. The CDR3 contains 14 residues. Trimming pared 5 bases from V and 0 bases from J, leaving 10 bases between.

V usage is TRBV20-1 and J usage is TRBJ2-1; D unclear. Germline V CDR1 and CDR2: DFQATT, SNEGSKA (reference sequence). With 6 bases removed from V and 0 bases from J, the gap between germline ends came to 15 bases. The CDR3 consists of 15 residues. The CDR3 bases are TGCAGTGCCTCTGGAAGCCCTAGCTCCTACAATGAGCAGTTCTTC. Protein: CSASGSPSSYNEQFF.

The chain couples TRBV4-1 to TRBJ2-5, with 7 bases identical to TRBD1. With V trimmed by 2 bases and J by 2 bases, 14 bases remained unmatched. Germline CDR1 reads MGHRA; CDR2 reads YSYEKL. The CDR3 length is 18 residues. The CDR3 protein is CASSQIVTGASVQETQYF. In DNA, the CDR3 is TGCGCCAGCAGCCAAATTGTAACAGGGGCATCGGTACAAGAGACCCAGTACTTC.

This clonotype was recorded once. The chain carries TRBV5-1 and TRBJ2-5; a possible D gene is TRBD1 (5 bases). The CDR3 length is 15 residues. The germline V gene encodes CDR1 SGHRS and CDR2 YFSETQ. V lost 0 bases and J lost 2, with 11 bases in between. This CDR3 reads CASSLGDRTQETQYF. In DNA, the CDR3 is TGCGCCAGCAGCTTGGGTGACAGAACTCAAGAGACCCAGTACTTC.

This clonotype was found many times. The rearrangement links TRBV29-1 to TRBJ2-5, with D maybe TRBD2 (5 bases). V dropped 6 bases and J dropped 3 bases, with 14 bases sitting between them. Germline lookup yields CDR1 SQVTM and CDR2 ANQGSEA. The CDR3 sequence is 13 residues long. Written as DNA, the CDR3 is TGCAGCGTAGAGAACACGGGGAAAGAGACCCAGTACTTC. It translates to CSVENTGKETQYF.

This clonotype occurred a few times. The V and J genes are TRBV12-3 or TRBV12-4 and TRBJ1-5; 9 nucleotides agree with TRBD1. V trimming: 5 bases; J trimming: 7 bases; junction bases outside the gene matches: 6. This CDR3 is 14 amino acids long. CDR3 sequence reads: CASSKTGGVQPQHF. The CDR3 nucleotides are TGTGCCAGCAGTAAGACAGGGGGGGTACAGCCCCAGCATTTT.

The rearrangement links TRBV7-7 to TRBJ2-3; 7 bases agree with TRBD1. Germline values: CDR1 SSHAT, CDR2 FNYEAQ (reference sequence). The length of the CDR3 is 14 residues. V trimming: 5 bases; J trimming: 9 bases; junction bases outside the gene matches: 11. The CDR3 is CASSLEHRDSTQYF. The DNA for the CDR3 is TGTGCCAGCAGCCTAGAACACCGGGACAGCACGCAGTATTTT.

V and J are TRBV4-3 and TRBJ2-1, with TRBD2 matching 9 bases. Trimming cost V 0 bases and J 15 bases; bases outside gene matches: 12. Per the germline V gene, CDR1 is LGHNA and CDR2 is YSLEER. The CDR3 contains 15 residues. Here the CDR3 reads CASSQDRASGIPPFF. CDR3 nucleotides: TGCGCCAGCAGCCAAGATCGGGCTAGCGGGATCCCCCCGTTCTTC.